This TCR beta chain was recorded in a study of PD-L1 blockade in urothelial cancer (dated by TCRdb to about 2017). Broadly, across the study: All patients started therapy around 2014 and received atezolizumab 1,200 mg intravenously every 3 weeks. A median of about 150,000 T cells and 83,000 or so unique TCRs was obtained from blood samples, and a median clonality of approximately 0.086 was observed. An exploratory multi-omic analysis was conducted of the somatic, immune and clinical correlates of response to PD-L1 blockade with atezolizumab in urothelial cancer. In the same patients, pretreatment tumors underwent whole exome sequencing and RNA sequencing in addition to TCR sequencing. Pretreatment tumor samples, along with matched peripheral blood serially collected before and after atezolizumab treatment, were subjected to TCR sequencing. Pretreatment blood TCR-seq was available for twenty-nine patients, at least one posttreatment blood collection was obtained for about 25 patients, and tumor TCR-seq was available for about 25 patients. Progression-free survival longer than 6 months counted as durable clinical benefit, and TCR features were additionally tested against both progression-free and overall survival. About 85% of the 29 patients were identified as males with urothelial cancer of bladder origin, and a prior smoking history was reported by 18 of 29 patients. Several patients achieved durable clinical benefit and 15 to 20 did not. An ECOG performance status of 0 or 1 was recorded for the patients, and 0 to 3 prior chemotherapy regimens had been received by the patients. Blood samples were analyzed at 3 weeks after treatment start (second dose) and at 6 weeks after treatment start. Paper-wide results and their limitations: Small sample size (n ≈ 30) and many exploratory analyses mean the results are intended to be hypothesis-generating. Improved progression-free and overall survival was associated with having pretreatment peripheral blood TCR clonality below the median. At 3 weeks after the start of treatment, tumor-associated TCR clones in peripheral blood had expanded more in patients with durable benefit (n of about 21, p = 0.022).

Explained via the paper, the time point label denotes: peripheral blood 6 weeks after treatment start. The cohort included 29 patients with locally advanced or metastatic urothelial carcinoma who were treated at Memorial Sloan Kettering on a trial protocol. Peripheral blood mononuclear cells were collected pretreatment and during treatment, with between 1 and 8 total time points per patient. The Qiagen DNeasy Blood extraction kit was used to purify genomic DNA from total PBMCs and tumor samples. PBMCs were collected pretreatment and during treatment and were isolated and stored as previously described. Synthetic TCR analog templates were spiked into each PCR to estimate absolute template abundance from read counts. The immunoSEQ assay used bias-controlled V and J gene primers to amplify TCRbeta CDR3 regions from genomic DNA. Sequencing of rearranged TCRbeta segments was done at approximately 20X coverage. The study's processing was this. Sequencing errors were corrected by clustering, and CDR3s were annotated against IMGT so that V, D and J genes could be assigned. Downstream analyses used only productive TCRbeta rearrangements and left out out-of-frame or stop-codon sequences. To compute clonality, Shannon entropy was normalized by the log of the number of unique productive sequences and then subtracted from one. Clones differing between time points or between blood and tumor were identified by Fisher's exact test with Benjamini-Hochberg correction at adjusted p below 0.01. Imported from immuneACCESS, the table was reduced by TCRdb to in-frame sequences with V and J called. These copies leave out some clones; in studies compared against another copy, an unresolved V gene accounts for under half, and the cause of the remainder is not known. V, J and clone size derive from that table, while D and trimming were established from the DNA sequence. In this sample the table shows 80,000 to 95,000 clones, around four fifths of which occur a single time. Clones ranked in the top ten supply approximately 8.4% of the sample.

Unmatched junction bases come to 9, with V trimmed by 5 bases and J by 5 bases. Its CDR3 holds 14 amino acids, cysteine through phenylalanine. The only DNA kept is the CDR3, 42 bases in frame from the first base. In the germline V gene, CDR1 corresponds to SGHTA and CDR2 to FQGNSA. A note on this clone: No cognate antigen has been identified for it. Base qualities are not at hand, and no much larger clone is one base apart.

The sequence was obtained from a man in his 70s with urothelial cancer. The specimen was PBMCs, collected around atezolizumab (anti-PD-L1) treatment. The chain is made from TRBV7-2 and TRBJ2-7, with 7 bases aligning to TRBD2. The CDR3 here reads CASSPSGTNNEQYF. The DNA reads TGTGCCAGCAGCCCGAGCGGGACTAACAACGAGCAGTACTTC.